Sequencing of this T cell receptor (beta chain) was carried out in a study of patients and donors after allogeneic stem cell transplantation. Each CDR3 protein is one row after TCRdb ran MiXCR on the RT-PCR reads. The table lists approximately 8,800 distinct CDR3 sequences, approximately 3.9% of them singletons, with nearly 20% in the top ten. Germline V gene sequence: CDR1 MNHEY, CDR2 SVGEGT. The CDR3 covers 14 residues. Trimming took 4 bases from V and 5 from J; bases not matched to a gene: 5. This sequence originates from a human donor who was either an allogeneic HSCT recipient or a stem cell or donor lymphocyte infusion donor (not recorded which). It is not recorded whose cells these are; they may come from a transplant donor. V gene TRBV6-2 or TRBV6-3 combines with J gene TRBJ2-5, with 9 bases fitting TRBD1. The sample was blood, either unsorted or a sorted T cell fraction (not recorded which). CDR3 sequence: CASSSSDRGETQYF. CDR3 sequence (DNA): TGTGCCAGCAGTTCCTCGGACAGGGGCGAGACCCAGTACTTC.